This T cell receptor beta chain was found in a study of cytomegalovirus exposure and HLA in healthy donors. At the level of the study: Out of around 360 genotyped donors, around 80% belonged to the Caucasian-associated ancestry cluster. General study findings and limits: Most of the TCR beta V segments (in an earlier analysis) were productive either about 87% or about 30% of the time.

As concerns this clone: Its antigen is still unknown.

This CDR3 comprises 12 residues. V shed 2 bases and J shed 12 bases, with 11 bases lying between them. From germline, CDR1 is MNHEY and CDR2 SVGAGI. Vbeta (60) and Jbeta (13) primers were used in the PCR. Repertoires were generated with immunoSEQ multiplex PCR, while TCRdb's copy carries only in-frame clones and drops some. This table lists about 52,000 clones. The sequencing input was PBMCs. The origin of this receptor is a woman aged 50 to 60 in good health and CMV-seropositive. The V gene is TRBV6-5, the J gene TRBJ2-1, with TRBD2 as a possible D gene (5 bases). CDR3: CASSYKGEGQFF. The CDR3 bases are TGTGCCAGCAGTTACAAGGGTGAGGGGCAGTTCTTC.